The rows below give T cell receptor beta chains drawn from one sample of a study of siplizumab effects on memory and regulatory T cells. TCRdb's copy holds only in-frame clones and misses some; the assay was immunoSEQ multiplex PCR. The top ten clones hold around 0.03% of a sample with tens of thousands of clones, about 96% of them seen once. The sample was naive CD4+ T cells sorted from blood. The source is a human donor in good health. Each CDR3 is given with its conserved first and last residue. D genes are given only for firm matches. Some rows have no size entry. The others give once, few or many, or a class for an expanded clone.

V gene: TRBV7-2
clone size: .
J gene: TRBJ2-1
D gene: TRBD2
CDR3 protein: CASSLELAGRNEQFF
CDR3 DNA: TGTGCCAGCAGCTTAGAGCTAGCGGGGAGAAATGAGCAGTTCTTC

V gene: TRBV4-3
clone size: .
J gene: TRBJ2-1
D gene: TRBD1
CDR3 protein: CASSRALNTGTGGYNEQFF
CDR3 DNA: TGCGCCAGCAGCCGAGCCCTCAATACCGGGACAGGGGGTTACAATGAGCAGTTCTTC

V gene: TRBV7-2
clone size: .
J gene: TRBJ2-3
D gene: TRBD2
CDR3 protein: CASSLAVAGGRGTQYF
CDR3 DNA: TGTGCCAGCAGCTTAGCGGTAGCGGGGGGGCGAGGGACGCAGTATTTT

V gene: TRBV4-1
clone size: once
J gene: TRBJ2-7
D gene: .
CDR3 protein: CASSQGVLHSYEQYF
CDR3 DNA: TGCGCCAGCAGCCAAGGAGTTCTCCACTCCTACGAGCAGTACTTC

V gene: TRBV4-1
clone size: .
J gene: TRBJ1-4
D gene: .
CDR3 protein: CAGAKVIGEKLFF
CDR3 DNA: TGCGCCGGGGCTAAGGTGATTGGAGAAAAACTGTTTTTT

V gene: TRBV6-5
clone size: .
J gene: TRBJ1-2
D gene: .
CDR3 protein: CASSYVASWRGYTF
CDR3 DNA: TGTGCCAGCAGTTACGTAGCCTCATGGAGGGGCTACACCTTC

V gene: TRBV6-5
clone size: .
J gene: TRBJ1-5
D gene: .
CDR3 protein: CASSYSTGQPQHF
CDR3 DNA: TGTGCCAGCAGTTATAGTACTGGACAGCCCCAGCATTTT

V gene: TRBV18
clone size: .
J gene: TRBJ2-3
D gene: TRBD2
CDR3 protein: CASSPPTSGGSTDTQYF
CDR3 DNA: TGTGCCAGCTCACCACCGACCAGCGGGGGGAGCACAGATACGCAGTATTTT

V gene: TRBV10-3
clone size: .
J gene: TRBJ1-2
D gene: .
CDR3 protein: CAISDQGRGFYGYTF
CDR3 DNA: TGTGCCATCAGTGATCAAGGACGGGGATTCTATGGCTACACCTTC

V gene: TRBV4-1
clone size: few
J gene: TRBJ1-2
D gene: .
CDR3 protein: CASSQDNGGYGYTF
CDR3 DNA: TGCGCCAGCAGCCAAGATAATGGGGGCTATGGCTACACCTTC